The 8 T cell receptor beta chains in this list originate from one sample, sequenced in a study of early T cells in non-severe SARS-CoV-2 infection. TCRdb re-called the 5' RACE reads through MiXCR, storing one row per CDR3 protein. The table records 90,000 to 130,000 distinct CDR3 sequences, about 12% of them present only once. The sequencing input was whole blood. These receptors originate from an adult who was a healthcare worker with PCR-confirmed SARS-CoV-2 infection or an uninfected control (not recorded which).

This chain connects TRBV29-1 to TRBJ1-1; D is undetermined. The CDR3 runs to 11 residues. The germline gives CDR1 SQVTM, CDR2 ANQGSEA. The V and J ends lost 7 bases and 0 bases respectively, with 6 bases between them. This CDR3 is CSGQLNTEAFF. The CDR3 coding sequence is TGCAGCGGGCAACTGAACACTGAAGCTTTCTTT.

This clonotype was seen many times. This chain joins TRBV5-5 and TRBJ2-1; 7 bases match TRBD1. Germline V lookup: CDR1 SGHKS, CDR2 YYEKEE (reference sequence). V lost 4 bases and J lost 7; bases outside the gene matches: 8. The CDR3 totals 14 residues. CDR3 residues: CASSPGGQFNEQFF. The CDR3 DNA is TGTGCCAGCAGCCCAGGGGGACAGTTTAATGAGCAGTTCTTC.

This clonotype appeared a few times. The V gene is TRBV29-1, the J gene TRBJ2-1; D is perhaps TRBD1 (5 bases). The germline gives CDR1 SQVTM, CDR2 ANQGSEA. Trimming stripped 5 bases from V and 4 bases from J, with 18 bases between. CDR3 size: 15 residues. The CDR3 spells CSVTRGVGSYNEQFF. The CDR3 DNA sequence: TGCAGCGTTACAAGGGGTGTTGGGTCGTACAATGAGCAGTTCTTC.

This clonotype showed up just a few times. V usage is TRBV30 and J usage is TRBJ1-2, with D maybe TRBD1 (6 bases). The CDR3 covers 20 residues. V lost 1 base and J 1 base, leaving 28 bases between the germline ends. CDR1 GTSNPN and CDR2 SVGIG come from the germline V gene (reference sequence). The CDR3 nucleotides are TGTGCCTGGAGTGCCGAAGGTGGGGACATCGGCCGAAACTTTAACTATGGCTACACCTTC. The encoded protein is CAWSAEGGDIGRNFNYGYTF.

This clonotype was detected only a few times. The V and J genes are TRBV7-6 and TRBJ2-1, with D perhaps matching TRBD2 (5 bases). CDR1 and CDR2 from the germline V gene are SGHVS and FNYEAQ. Trimming took 2 bases from V and 0 from J, leaving 14 bases between them. This CDR3 spans 17 amino acids. The CDR3 reads CASSLPAGVSSYNEQFF. DNA of the CDR3: TGTGCCAGCAGCTTACCTGCGGGCGTGAGCTCCTACAATGAGCAGTTCTTC.

This clonotype was detected many times. The chain uses TRBV20-1 and TRBJ2-1; D is undetermined. The CDR3 sequence is 14 residues long. V gave up 6 bases and J gave up 3 bases, with 15 bases separating them. Germline loops: CDR1 DFQATT, CDR2 SNEGSKA (reference sequence). CDR3 in DNA: TGCAGTGCCCCTCCTCGGCAACGCTACAATGAGCAGTTCTTC. The encoded protein is CSAPPRQRYNEQFF.

The chain couples TRBV5-4 to TRBJ2-3, with a tentative D call TRBD1 (6 bases). This CDR3 region has 12 residues. Trimming cost V 5 bases and J 6 bases, with 10 bases left between them. Looked up from germline, CDR1 is SGHNT and CDR2 is YYREEE (reference sequence). The CDR3 here is CASRKGEDTQYF. DNA for the CDR3: TGTGCCAGCAGGAAGGGGGAGGATACGCAGTATTTT.

Ten or more counts support this clonotype. V gene TRBV6-6 combines with J gene TRBJ2-3; 10 positions agree with TRBD1. Trimming at V came to 5 bases and at J to 8 bases, leaving 7 bases not matched to a gene. The CDR3 has 14 residues. CDR1 is MNHNY and CDR2 is SVGAGI in the germline V gene (reference sequence). CDR3 DNA sequence: TGTGCCAGCAGTCAAGGGACAGGGGAACCTACGCAGTATTTT. Translated: CASSQGTGEPTQYF.